A selection of T cell receptor beta chains follows, all from one sample in a study of cytomegalovirus exposure and HLA in healthy donors. Here immunoSEQ multiplex PCR was the method, and the copy in TCRdb shows in-frame clones only, minus some. The sample yields about 150,000 clones, 55% to 75% seen once. The sample was PBMCs. These receptors were taken from a woman in her sixties in good health and CMV-seropositive. CDR3s include the opening cysteine and the closing phenylalanine or tryptophan. A D gene is named only where the DNA matches it firmly. The size of a clone is reported for some rows only, either as once, few or many, or as a class for expanded clones.

size: .; D: TRBD2; J: TRBJ2-2; V: TRBV6-4; CDR3: CASSTGLAGVTGELFF; DNA: TGTGCCAGCAGTACCGGACTAGCGGGAGTCACCGGGGAGCTGTTTTTT
size: .; D: TRBD1; J: TRBJ2-7; V: TRBV5-4; CDR3: CASRPGQEGYEQYF; DNA: TGTGCCAGCAGACCGGGACAGGAAGGGTACGAGCAGTACTTC
size: few; D: .; J: TRBJ2-1; V: TRBV4-3; CDR3: CASSQETQGSYNEQFF; DNA: TGCGCCAGCAGCCAAGAAACACAGGGCTCCTACAATGAGCAGTTCTTC
size: once; D: .; J: TRBJ2-7; V: TRBV5-1; CDR3: CASSLSAVTYEQYF; DNA: TGCGCCAGCAGCTTGTCAGCGGTTACCTACGAGCAGTACTTC
size: .; D: TRBD2; J: TRBJ2-2; V: TRBV7-6; CDR3: CASSLFRSGSSTGELFF; DNA: TGTGCCAGCAGCTTGTTCCGAAGCGGGAGTAGCACCGGGGAGCTGTTTTTT
size: .; D: TRBD2; J: TRBJ2-7; V: TRBV19; CDR3: CASSILAGGSYEQYF; DNA: TGTGCCAGTAGTATCCTAGCGGGAGGATCCTACGAGCAGTACTTC
size: .; D: TRBD1; J: TRBJ1-2; V: TRBV7-8; CDR3: CASSLGFSGGSHGYTF; DNA: TGTGCCAGCAGCTTAGGGTTTTCAGGGGGTAGTCATGGCTACACCTTC
size: .; D: TRBD2; J: TRBJ2-1; V: TRBV4-3; CDR3: CASSRTSGTGDNEQFF; DNA: TGCGCCAGCAGCCGAACTAGCGGGACGGGTGACAATGAGCAGTTCTTC
size: .; D: TRBD2; J: TRBJ2-3; V: TRBV9; CDR3: CASSVGVRFVAGGTDTQYF; DNA: TGTGCCAGCAGCGTAGGGGTGAGGTTTGTAGCGGGAGGCACAGATACGCAGTATTTT
size: few; D: TRBD2; J: TRBJ2-1; V: TRBV7-2; CDR3: CASSLVVTSGQGSEQFF; DNA: TGTGCCAGCAGCTTAGTCGTCACTAGCGGCCAGGGTAGTGAGCAGTTCTTC
size: .; D: .; J: TRBJ1-2; V: TRBV9; CDR3: CASSVGTGTYGYTF; DNA: TGTGCCAGCAGCGTAGGAACAGGGACCTATGGCTACACCTTC
size: .; D: .; J: TRBJ1-3; V: TRBV7-9; CDR3: CASSQGQGNTIYF; DNA: TGTGCCAGCAGCCAAGGACAGGGAAACACCATATATTTT
size: .; D: .; J: TRBJ2-3; V: TRBV7-2; CDR3: CASSLSRWDTQYF; DNA: TGTGCCAGCAGCTTATCTAGGTGGGATACGCAGTATTTT
size: few; D: TRBD2; J: TRBJ2-2; V: TRBV28; CDR3: CASSWVAGIGELFF; DNA: TGTGCCAGCAGTTGGGTAGCGGGGATCGGGGAGCTGTTTTTT
size: .; D: .; J: TRBJ1-1; V: TRBV5-1; CDR3: CASSLTRWDTEAFF; DNA: TGCGCCAGCAGCCTAACGAGGTGGGACACTGAAGCTTTCTTT
size: .; D: TRBD1; J: TRBJ2-5; V: TRBV5-4; CDR3: CASSLGPDRGRETQYF; DNA: TGTGCCAGCAGCTTGGGTCCGGACAGGGGGCGTGAGACCCAGTACTTC